These 7 T cell receptor beta chains were all obtained from the same sample, sequenced in a study of T-cell reconstitution after alpha-beta-depleted transplantation in children. Preparation of the TCRbeta library involved a method that used unique molecular identifiers. In TCRdb, the PCR reads were re-called with MiXCR into one record per CDR3 protein. Counted here are hundreds of thousands of distinct CDR3 sequences, approximately 17% occurring once; the ten biggest clones make up about 1.1%. The specimen was PBMCs from the stem cell graft donor, collected from the stem cell graft. The source of these receptors is a human donor who donated a stem cell graft to a child with acute myeloid leukemia.

J is TRBJ2-1 and V is TRBV20-1; 10 bases line up with TRBD2. Germline assignment: CDR1 DFQATT and CDR2 SNEGSKA (reference sequence). With 5 bases clipped from V and 7 bases from J, the junction kept 11 bases outside the gene matches. There are 15 residues in the CDR3. The CDR3 DNA is TGCAGTGCTCACCCCCAGCGGGGGGGCCGAAATGAGCAGTTCTTC. Residues: CSAHPQRGGRNEQFF.

In its sample, this clonotype was seen once. The gene calls are TRBV20-1 and TRBJ1-3; D call uncertain. The CDR3 has 16 amino acids. Germline V gives CDR1 DFQATT, CDR2 SNEGSKA (reference sequence). Trimming took 1 base from V and 0 from J, leaving 13 bases between them. The CDR3 DNA reads as TGCAGTGCTAGAGGAGGTCTTATAAGCTCTGGAAACACCATATATTTT. Its translation is CSARGGLISSGNTIYF.

This clonotype was detected only a few times. The gene calls are TRBV20-1 and TRBJ2-1; possible D gene TRBD2, 6 bases. Between the trimmed V and J ends, which lost 0 bases and 8 bases, there was a span of 20 bases. From germline, CDR1 is DFQATT and CDR2 SNEGSKA (reference sequence). CDR3 length: 16 residues. In DNA, the CDR3 is TGCAGTGCTAGAGATCAATGGAGGGTGATAGTAGATGAGCAGTTCTTC. Amino acids: CSARDQWRVIVDEQFF.

This chain joins TRBV29-1 and TRBJ1-4, with 7 nucleotides matching TRBD1. The CDR3 is 12 residues long. Germline V gene data show CDR1 as SQVTM and CDR2 as ANQGSEA. Trimming cost V 6 bases and J 6 bases; bases outside gene matches: 4. CDR3: CSVGQAHEKLFF. CDR3 nucleotides: TGCAGCGTCGGACAGGCGCATGAAAAACTGTTTTTT.

This clonotype was observed a few times. The chain recombines TRBV7-2 with TRBJ2-1; possible D gene TRBD2, 7 bases. The ends were cut back, 4 bases at V and 10 bases at J, with 17 bases in the middle. Per the germline V gene, CDR1 is SGHTA and CDR2 is FQGNSA. The CDR3 sequence is 14 residues long. The CDR3 region has the DNA TGTGCCAGCAGCTCCCCGGGGGGCCTACGAGAGCAGTTCTTC. Amino acids: CASSSPGGLREQFF. The whole variable domain, remainder taken from reference TRBV7-2 and TRBJ2-1, is GAGVSQSPSNKVTEKGKDVELRCDPISGHTALYWYRQSLGQGLEFLIYFQGNSAPDKSGLPSDRFSAERTGGSVSTLTIQRTQQEDSAVYLCASSSPGGLREQFFGPGTRLTVL.

This clonotype showed up just a few times. V usage is TRBV6-5 and J usage is TRBJ1-1; D is perhaps TRBD1 (6 bases). The ends were cut back, 4 bases at V and 2 bases at J, with 11 bases in the middle. Germline CDR1 reads MNHEY; CDR2 reads SVGAGI. There are 14 residues in the CDR3. The CDR3 loop is CASSFGQFNTEAFF. CDR3 sequence (DNA): TGTGCCAGCAGTTTTGGACAGTTCAACACTGAAGCTTTCTTT.

This clonotype was counted only a few times. The CDR3 loop reads CASSTPNSRRSEQYF. In DNA, the CDR3 is TGTGCCAGCAGTACCCCGAATTCGAGGAGGAGCGAGCAGTACTTC. The chain combines TRBV6-1 with TRBJ2-7; D possibly corresponds to TRBD2 (5 bases). V was trimmed by 5 bases and J by 6 bases, leaving 20 bases between them. Germline CDR1 and CDR2: MNHNS and SASEGT. The CDR3 length is 15 residues.